The 6 T cell receptor beta chains listed next were all sequenced from one sample in a study of blood T cell repertoires in COVID-19. Sequencing was performed with immunoSEQ multiplex PCR; in TCRdb, only in-frame clones are kept and a portion is missing. The table includes over 30,000 clones, approximately 86% detected once. Sequencing was performed on peripheral blood. Receptors were obtained from an older woman with active COVID-19.

This chain connects TRBV2 to TRBJ2-1; possibly TRBD2 for D (5 bases). This CDR3 is built from 14 residues. Trimming shortened V by 10 bases and J by 7 bases, and 20 bases separated the two germline ends. CDR1 is SNHLY, CDR2 FYNNEI, per germline. The CDR3: CANSRLAEENEQFF. Here the CDR3 DNA reads TGTGCCAATTCCCGTCTGGCGGAGGAAAATGAGCAGTTCTTC.

The V call is TRBV5-4, the J call TRBJ2-6; tentative D call: TRBD2 (5 bases). This CDR3 region has 18 residues. Germline-derived CDR1 and CDR2 are SGHNT and YYREEE (reference sequence). The V gene lost 0 bases and the J gene lost 0 bases, with 13 bases spanning the gap. The CDR3, as DNA: TGTGCCAGCAGCTTGGAGGCAGGAGGATACTCTGGGGCCAACGTCCTGACTTTC. Protein: CASSLEAGGYSGANVLTF.

This clone occurred once. This chain uses TRBV5-1 with TRBJ2-3; 9 nucleotides align to TRBD2. Germline V gene lookup returns CDR1 SGHRS and CDR2 YFSETQ. Trimming removed 2 bases from V and 5 bases from J; junction bases left unmatched: 12. CDR3 size: 17 residues. The CDR3 DNA sequence: TGCGCCAGCAGCTTTTCGGTAGGCGGGGGGGCCGGAGATACGCAGTATTTT. This translates into CASSFSVGGGAGDTQYF. Using reference TRBV5-1 and TRBJ2-3 for the parts outside the CDR3, the full variable domain is KAGVTQTPRYLIKTRGQQVTLSCSPISGHRSVSWYQQTPGQGLQFLFEYFSETQRNKGNFPGRFSGRQFSNSRSEMNVSTLELGDSALYLCASSFSVGGGAGDTQYFGPGTRLTVL.

The chain employs TRBV7-9 and TRBJ2-5; D might be TRBD2 (6 bases). Germline CDR1 SEHNR, CDR2 FQNEAQ (reference sequence). CDR3 length: 15 residues. V shed 5 bases and J shed 4 bases, with 17 bases lying between them. The CDR3 is CASSQLASQGETQYF. The CDR3 DNA reads as TGTGCCAGCAGCCAACTAGCTTCGCAAGGAGAGACCCAGTACTTC.

J is TRBJ2-3 and V is TRBV12-3 or TRBV12-4, with D unresolved. Trimming shortened V by 6 bases and J by 0 bases, and 4 bases separated the two germline ends. The CDR3 consists of 12 residues. The CDR3 is CASRLSTDTQYF. In DNA form, the CDR3 reads TGTGCCAGCAGGCTAAGCACAGATACGCAGTATTTT.

The CDR3 spells CASSFMRSNEKLFF. In nucleotides, the CDR3 is TGTGCCAGCAGTTTTATGCGTTCTAATGAAAAACTGTTTTTT. The gene calls are TRBV6-5 and TRBJ1-4; D not resolved. The CDR3 loop spans 14 amino acids. Trimming took off 4 bases at V and 3 bases at J, with 9 bases between the two ends. Germline V gene data show CDR1 as MNHEY and CDR2 as SVGAGI.